This T cell receptor beta chain was identified during a study of T-cell reconstitution after alpha-beta-depleted transplantation in children. During its preparation, the TCRbeta library received unique molecular identifiers. MiXCR, run by TCRdb on the PCR reads, gives a single entry per CDR3 protein. This repertoire shows 300,000 to 400,000 distinct CDR3 sequences, 15% to 20% found once; its top ten account for approximately 38%. This clonotype was counted only a few times. Its antigen remains unidentified. This CDR3 is built from 14 residues. V was clipped by 7 bases and J by 3 bases; unmatched bases: 3. In germline, CDR1 is SQVTM, CDR2 ANQGSEA. Study-level results: Newly generated T cells supplied most T-cell counts and diversity one year post-transplant.

The source was PBMCs, mostly from graft donor cells, collected 360 days after TCRalphabeta/CD19-depleted stem cell transplant. The V gene is TRBV29-1, the J gene TRBJ2-3, with 14 positions matching TRBD2. The clonotype comes from a male patient between 2 and 10 years old who had a stem cell transplant for acute lymphoblastic leukemia, so the T cells may come from the graft donor. The CDR3 sequence is CSGGLAGATDTQYF. The CDR3, as DNA: TGCAGCGGGGGACTAGCGGGAGCGACAGATACGCAGTATTTT.